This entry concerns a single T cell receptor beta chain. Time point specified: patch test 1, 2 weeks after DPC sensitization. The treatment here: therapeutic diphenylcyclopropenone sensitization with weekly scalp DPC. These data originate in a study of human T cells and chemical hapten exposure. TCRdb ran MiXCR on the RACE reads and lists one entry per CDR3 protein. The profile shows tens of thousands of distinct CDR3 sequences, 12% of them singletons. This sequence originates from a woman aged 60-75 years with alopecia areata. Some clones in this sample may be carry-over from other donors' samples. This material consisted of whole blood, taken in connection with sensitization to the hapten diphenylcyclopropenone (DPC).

The CDR3 region has the DNA TGTGCCAGTAGTAGCCGGGACAGGGGATCATATGGCTACACCTTC. The encoded protein is CASSSRDRGSYGYTF. The V call is TRBV19, the J call TRBJ1-2; 10 bases align to TRBD1. Germline-derived CDR1 and CDR2 are LNHDA and SQIVND (reference sequence). The CDR3 spans 15 residues. The V segment lost 4 bases and the J segment 5 bases; nucleotides outside the gene matches: 7.